This TCR beta chain emerged from a study of blood T cell repertoires in COVID-19. Across the whole study: The United States, Italy and Spain were the sources of the acute and convalescent COVID-19 samples.

Deletions cut 5 bases from V and 8 bases from J, with 18 bases between. Germline V lookup: CDR1 MDHEN, CDR2 SYDVKM. The CDR3 has 14 amino acids. Sequencing was performed with immunoSEQ multiplex PCR; in TCRdb, only in-frame clones are kept and a portion is missing. The data show around 220,000 clones, over 80% seen once. This sequence originates from a woman between 18 and 29 years old who had recovered from COVID-19. Sequences were obtained from PBMCs or T cells enriched from blood (not recorded which). This rearrangement joins TRBV28 to TRBJ1-1, with D possibly matching TRBD1 (6 bases). The CDR3 region is CASSASPQGSEAFF. As DNA, the CDR3 is TGTGCCAGCAGTGCCTCCCCTCAGGGGTCAGAAGCTTTCTTT.